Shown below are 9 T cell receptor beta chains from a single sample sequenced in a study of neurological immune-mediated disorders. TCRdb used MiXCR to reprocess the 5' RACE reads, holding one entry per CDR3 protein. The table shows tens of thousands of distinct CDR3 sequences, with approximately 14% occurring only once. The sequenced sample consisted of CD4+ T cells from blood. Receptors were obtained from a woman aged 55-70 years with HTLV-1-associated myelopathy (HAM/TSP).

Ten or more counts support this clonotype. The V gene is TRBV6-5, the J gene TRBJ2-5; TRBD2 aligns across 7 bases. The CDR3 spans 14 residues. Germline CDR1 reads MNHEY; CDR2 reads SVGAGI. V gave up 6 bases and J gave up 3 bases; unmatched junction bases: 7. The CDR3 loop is CASSRSGGKETQYF. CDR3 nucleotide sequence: TGTGCCAGCAGCCGATCGGGGGGAAAAGAGACCCAGTACTTC.

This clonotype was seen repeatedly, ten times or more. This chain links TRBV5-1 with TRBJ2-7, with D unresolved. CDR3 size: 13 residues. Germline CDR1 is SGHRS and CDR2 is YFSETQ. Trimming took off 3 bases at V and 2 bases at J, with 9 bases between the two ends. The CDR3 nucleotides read TGCGCCAGCAGCTACGGGTTTCCCTACGAGCAGTACTTC. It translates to CASSYGFPYEQYF.

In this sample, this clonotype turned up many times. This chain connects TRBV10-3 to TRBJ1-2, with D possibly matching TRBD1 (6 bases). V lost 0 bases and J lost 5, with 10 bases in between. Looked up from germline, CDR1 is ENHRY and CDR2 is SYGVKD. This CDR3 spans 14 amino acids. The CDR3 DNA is TGTGCCATCAGTGAGTCGGACAGAGGGTATGGCTACACCTTC. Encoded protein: CAISESDRGYGYTF.

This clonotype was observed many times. CDR3 nucleotide sequence: TGCGCCAGCAGCTTGGGAAGCGGGGTCGAACAAGAGACCCAGTACTTC. It encodes CASSLGSGVEQETQYF. The rearrangement links TRBV5-1 to TRBJ2-5; 7 nucleotides line up with TRBD2. CDR1 SGHRS and CDR2 YFSETQ come from the germline V gene. The CDR3 is 16 residues long. V trimming: 0 bases; J trimming: 2 bases; junction bases outside the gene matches: 7.

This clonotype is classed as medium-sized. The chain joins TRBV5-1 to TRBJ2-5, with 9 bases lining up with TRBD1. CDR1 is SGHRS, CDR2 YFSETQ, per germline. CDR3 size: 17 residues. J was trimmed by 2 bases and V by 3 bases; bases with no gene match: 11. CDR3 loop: CASSSYGQGTIQETQYF. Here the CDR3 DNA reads TGCGCCAGCAGCTCGTACGGACAGGGGACGATTCAAGAGACCCAGTACTTC.

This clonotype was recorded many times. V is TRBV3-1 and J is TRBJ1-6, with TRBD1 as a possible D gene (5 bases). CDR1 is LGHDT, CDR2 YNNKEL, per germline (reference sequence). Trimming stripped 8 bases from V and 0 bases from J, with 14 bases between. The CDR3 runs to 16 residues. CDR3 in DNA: TGTGCCAGCGCCCCCGGGGGAAGCTCCTATAATTCACCCCTCCACTTT. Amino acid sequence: CASAPGGSSYNSPLHF.

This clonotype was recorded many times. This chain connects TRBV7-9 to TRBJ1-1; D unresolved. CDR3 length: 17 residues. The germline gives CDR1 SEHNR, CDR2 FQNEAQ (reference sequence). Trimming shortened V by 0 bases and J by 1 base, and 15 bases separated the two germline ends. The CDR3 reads CASSLASGTRTNTEAFF. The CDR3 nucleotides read TGTGCCAGCAGCTTAGCGAGCGGAACCCGAACGAACACTGAAGCTTTCTTT.

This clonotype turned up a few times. The CDR3 DNA reads TGTGCCACCAGCAGAAGGACAGCCCAACACTACACCTTC. Amino acid sequence: CATSRRTAQHYTF. This chain joins TRBV15 and TRBJ1-2; perhaps TRBD1 as D (6 bases). V lost 2 bases to trimming and J lost 10 bases, with 14 bases between them. CDR3 length: 13 amino acids. Germline V lookup: CDR1 LNHNV, CDR2 YYDKDF (reference sequence).

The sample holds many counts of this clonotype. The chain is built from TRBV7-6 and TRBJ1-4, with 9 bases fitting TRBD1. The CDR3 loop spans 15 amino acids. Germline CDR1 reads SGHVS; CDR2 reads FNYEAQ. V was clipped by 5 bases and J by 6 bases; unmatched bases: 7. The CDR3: CASSARTGVDEKLFF. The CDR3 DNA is TGTGCCAGCAGCGCACGGACAGGGGTGGATGAAAAACTGTTTTTT.